This T cell receptor (beta chain) is from a study of PD-L1 blockade in urothelial cancer (dated by TCRdb to the late 2010s). With respect to the entire study: Every patient began therapy at some point between 2013 and 2015 and was given atezolizumab 1,200 mg intravenously every 3 weeks. Twenty-five of 29 patients were identified as males with urothelial cancer of bladder origin, and a prior smoking history was reported by 18 of 29 patients. Patients had an ECOG performance status of 0 or 1 and had received between 0 and 3 prior chemotherapy regimens. Blood samples were analyzed at two time points: 3 weeks after treatment start (second dose) and 6 weeks after treatment start. Blood samples gave a median of approximately 150,000 T cells and 88,000 or so unique TCRs, with a median clonality of roughly 0.081. Somatic, immune and clinical correlates of response to PD-L1 blockade with atezolizumab in urothelial cancer were the focus of an exploratory multi-omic analysis. Pretreatment tumor samples, along with matched peripheral blood collected serially before and after atezolizumab treatment, underwent TCR sequencing. Durable clinical benefit was defined as progression-free survival longer than 6 months, and TCR features were also tested against progression-free and overall survival. In the same patients who had TCR sequencing, pretreatment tumors also underwent whole exome sequencing and RNA sequencing. Nine patients reached durable clinical benefit, while 15 to 20 patients did not. Pretreatment blood TCR-seq was available for twenty-nine patients, at least one posttreatment blood collection was obtained for around 25 patients, and tumor TCR-seq was available for around 25 patients.

The CDR3 numbers 11 residues from cysteine through phenylalanine. Just CDR3 DNA is preserved here, 33 bases in frame from base 1. The germline ends are 11 bases apart after V is trimmed by 10 bases and J by 4 bases. Taken from the germline V gene (reference sequence), the CDR1 and CDR2 loops are LNHDA and SQIVND. The time point label, read with the paper, signifies: peripheral blood 6 weeks after treatment start. A cohort of some 29 patients with locally advanced or metastatic urothelial carcinoma, treated at Memorial Sloan Kettering on a trial protocol, was included. Peripheral blood mononuclear cells were collected pretreatment and during treatment, with between 1 and 8 total time points per patient. The Qiagen DNeasy Blood extraction kit was used to purify genomic DNA from total PBMCs and from tumor samples. PBMCs were collected pretreatment and during treatment and were isolated and stored as previously described.

Paper-wide results and their limitations: Improved progression-free and overall survival was associated with having pretreatment peripheral blood TCR clonality below the median. Among patients with durable benefit, tumor-associated TCR clones showed greater expansion in peripheral blood 3 weeks after treatment started (n ≈ 23, p = 0.022). Because the sample size was small (n ≈ 30) and many exploratory analyses were performed, the results are intended to be hypothesis-generating.

In the case of this clone: There is no known antigen for this receptor. Base quality data are lacking; no much larger clone is found one base away.

Synthetic TCR analog templates were spiked into each PCR so that absolute template abundance could be estimated from read counts. Using the immunoSEQ assay, TCRbeta CDR3 regions were amplified from genomic DNA with bias-controlled V and J gene primers. Sequencing of rearranged TCRbeta segments was performed at approximately 20X coverage. On the study's bioinformatics: Clustering was used to correct sequencing errors, and CDR3s were annotated against IMGT so that V, D and J genes could be assigned. Only productive TCRbeta rearrangements were used in downstream analyses, excluding out-of-frame or stop-codon sequences. Clonality was computed as one minus Shannon entropy normalized by the log of the number of unique productive sequences. Clones differing between time points or between blood and tumor were identified using Fisher's exact test with Benjamini-Hochberg correction, with an adjusted p below 0.01 applied as the threshold. Imported from immuneACCESS, the table was reduced by TCRdb to in-frame sequences with V and J called. These copies leave out some clones; in studies compared against another copy, an unresolved V gene accounts for under half, and the cause of the remainder is not known. V, J and clone size reflect that table, while D and trimming were determined from the DNA. The sample profile shows about 36,000 clones; about 80% of them were found once. Together, the top ten hold more than 9% of the sample.

The clonotype comes from a man aged 40-49 years with urothelial cancer. The V and J segments used are TRBV19 and TRBJ2-7; no D gene call is confident. This specimen consisted of PBMCs, obtained around atezolizumab (anti-PD-L1) treatment. At the DNA level, the sequence is TGTGCCACTTCGACATCTTACGAGCAGTACTTC. This encodes CATSTSYEQYF. Outside the CDR3, residues come from the reference TRBV19 and TRBJ2-7 proteins, so the full variable domain is: DGGITQSPKYLFRKEGQNVTLSCEQNLNHDAMYWYRQDPGQGLRLIYYSQIVNDFQKGDIAEGYSVSREKKESFPLTVTSAQKNPTAFYLCATSTSYEQYFGPGTRLTVT.